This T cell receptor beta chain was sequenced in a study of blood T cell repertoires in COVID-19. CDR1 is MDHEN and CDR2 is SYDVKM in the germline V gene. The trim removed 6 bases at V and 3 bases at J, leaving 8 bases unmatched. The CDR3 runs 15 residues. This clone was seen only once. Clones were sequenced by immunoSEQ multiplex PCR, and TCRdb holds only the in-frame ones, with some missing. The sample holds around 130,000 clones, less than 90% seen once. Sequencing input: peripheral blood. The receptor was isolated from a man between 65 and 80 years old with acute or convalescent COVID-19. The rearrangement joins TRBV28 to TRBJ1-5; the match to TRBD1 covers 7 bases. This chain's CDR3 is CASRLKGQLNQPQHF. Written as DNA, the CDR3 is TGTGCCAGCAGACTAAAGGGACAGCTCAATCAGCCCCAGCATTTT.